This T cell receptor (beta chain) came from a study of radiation and T cells in renal cell carcinoma. Study results and caveats: In nephrectomy-only tumors, top 100 clonotypes averaged roughly 40%, versus around 54% irradiated. Compared with controls, irradiated tumors had more, larger dominant CDR3 motifs. Tumor samples were small regions of approximately 1.1 g.

Profiling relied on immunoSEQ multiplex PCR, and the TCRdb table lists in-frame clones only, not all of them. The sample records under 20,000 clones, 64% being singletons. This clone appeared a few times. Its antigen remains unknown. One junction end disagrees with the germline gene, perhaps due to a read error. Indicated treatment: 15 Gy SBRT to primary tumor, nephrectomy 4 weeks later. This renal cell carcinoma was of the clear cell type. Per the germline V gene, CDR1 is SGHTA and CDR2 is FQGTGA. The CDR3 spans 14 residues. J is TRBJ1-2 and V is TRBV7-3; D is perhaps TRBD1 (6 bases). The specimen comprised tumor tissue, sampled from a patient whose treatment included radiotherapy and nephrectomy. This TCR was recovered from a woman in her 70s with renal cell carcinoma. In DNA, the CDR3 is TGCGCCAGCAGCCAAGCACAGGGTGCCTATGGCTACACCTTC. Translation: CASSQAQGAYGYTF.